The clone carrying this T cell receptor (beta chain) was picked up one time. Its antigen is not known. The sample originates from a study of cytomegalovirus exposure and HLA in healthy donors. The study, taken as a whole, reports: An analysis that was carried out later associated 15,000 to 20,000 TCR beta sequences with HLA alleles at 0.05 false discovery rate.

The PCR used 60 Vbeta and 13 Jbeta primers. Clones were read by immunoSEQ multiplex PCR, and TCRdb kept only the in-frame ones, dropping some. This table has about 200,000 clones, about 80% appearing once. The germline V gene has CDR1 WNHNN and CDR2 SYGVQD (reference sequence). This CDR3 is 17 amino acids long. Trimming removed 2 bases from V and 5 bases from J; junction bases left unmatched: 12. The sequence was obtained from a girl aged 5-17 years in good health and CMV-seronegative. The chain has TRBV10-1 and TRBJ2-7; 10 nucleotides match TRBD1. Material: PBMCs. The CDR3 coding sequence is TGCGCCAGCAGTGAGGCAACCACGGACAGGGGGGATGACGAGCAGTACTTC. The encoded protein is CASSEATTDRGDDEQYF.